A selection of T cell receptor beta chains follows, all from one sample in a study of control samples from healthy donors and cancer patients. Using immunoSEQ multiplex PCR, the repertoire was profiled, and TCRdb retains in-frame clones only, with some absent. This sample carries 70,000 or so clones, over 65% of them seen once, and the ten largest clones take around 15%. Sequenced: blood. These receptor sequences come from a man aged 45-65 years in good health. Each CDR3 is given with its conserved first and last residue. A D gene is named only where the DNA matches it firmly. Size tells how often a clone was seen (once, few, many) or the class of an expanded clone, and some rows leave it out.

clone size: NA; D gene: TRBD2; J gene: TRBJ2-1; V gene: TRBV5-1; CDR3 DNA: TGCGCCAGCAGCTCCCAGGCTAGCGGGAGTGGTGAGCAGTTCTTC; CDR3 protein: CASSSQASGSGEQFF
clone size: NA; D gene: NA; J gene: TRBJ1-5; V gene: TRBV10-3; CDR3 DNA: TGTGCCATCAGCGACTCGGATGGTGGGAATCAGCCCCAGCATTTT; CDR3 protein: CAISDSDGGNQPQHF
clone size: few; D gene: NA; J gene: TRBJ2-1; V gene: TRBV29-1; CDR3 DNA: TGCAGCGGATTCTTAGAAGACAATGAGCAGTTCTTC; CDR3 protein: CSGFLEDNEQFF
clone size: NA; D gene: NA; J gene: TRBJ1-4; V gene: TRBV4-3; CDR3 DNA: TGCGCCAGCAGCCAAGATAATTTCAGACAGCCGGCCGACAAACTGTTTTTT; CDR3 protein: CASSQDNFRQPADKLFF
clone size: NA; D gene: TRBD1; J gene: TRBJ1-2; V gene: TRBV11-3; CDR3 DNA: TGTGCCAGCTCCCCGGACAGGGCCTATGGCTACACCTTC; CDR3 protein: CASSPDRAYGYTF
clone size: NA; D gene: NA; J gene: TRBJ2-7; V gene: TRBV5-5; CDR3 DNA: TGTGCCAGCAGCTTCTTGTCACAGGGATTGTACGAGCAGTACTTC; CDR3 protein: CASSFLSQGLYEQYF
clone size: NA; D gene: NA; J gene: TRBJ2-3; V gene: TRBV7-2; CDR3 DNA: TGTGCCAGCAGCCAACCCTCCGGGGCCTCAGATACGCAGTATTTT; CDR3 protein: CASSQPSGASDTQYF
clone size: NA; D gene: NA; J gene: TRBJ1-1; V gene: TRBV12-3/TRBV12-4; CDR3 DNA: TGTGCCAGCAGTTATACCAGGTCTGGAGCTTTCTTT; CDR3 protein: CASSYTRSGAFF
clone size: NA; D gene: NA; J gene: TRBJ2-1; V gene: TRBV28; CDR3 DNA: TGTGCCAGCAGCCCACAGCACGGGGGTTTCGGGAATGAGCAGTTCTTC; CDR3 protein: CASSPQHGGFGNEQFF
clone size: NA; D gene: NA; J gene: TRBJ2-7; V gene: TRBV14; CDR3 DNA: TGTGCCAGCAGCCAAGTTACTATCCCTACCTACGAGCAGTACTTC; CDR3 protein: CASSQVTIPTYEQYF
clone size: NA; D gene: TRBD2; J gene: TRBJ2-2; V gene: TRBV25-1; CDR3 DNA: TGTGCCAGCAGGGGACTAGCGGGAGGGAAAGGGGAGCTGTTTTTT; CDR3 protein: CASRGLAGGKGELFF
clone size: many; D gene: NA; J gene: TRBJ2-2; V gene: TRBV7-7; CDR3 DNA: TGTGCCAGCAGCTGGGGCAGTGCGAACACCGGGGAGCTGTTTTTT; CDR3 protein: CASSWGSANTGELFF
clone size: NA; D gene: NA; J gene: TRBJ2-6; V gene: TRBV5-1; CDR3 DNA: TGCGCCAGCAGCTGGACGGGACATATTTCCAGCTCTGGGGCCAACGTCCTGACTTTC; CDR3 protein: CASSWTGHISSSGANVLTF
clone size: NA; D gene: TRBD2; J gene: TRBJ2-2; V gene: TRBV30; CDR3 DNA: TGTGCCTGGAGTGCGGGGGGTGCCGGGGAGCTGTTTTTT; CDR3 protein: CAWSAGGAGELFF
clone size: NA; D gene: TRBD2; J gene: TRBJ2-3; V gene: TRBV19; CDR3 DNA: TGTGCCAGTAGTATGGCCTCTAGCGGGATCACAGATACGCAGTATTTT; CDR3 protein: CASSMASSGITDTQYF
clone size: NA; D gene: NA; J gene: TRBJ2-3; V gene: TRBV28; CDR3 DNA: TGTGCCAGCAGTTCGTCCGGGTCCGGCGGAGATACGCAGTATTTT; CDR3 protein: CASSSSGSGGDTQYF
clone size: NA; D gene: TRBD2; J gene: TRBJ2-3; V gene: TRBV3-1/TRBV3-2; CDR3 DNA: TGTGCCAGCAGCCAAGGGATAGCGGGAGTTGATACGCAGTATTTT; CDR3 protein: CASSQGIAGVDTQYF
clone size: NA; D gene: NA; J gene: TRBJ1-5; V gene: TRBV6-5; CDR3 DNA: TGTGCCACCGCGAGAGGTAGCAATCAGCCCCAGCATTTT; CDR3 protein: CATARGSNQPQHF
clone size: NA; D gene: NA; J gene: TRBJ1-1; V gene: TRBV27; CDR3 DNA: TGTGCCAGCAGAGACCCAAAGAACACTGAAGCTTTCTTT; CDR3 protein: CASRDPKNTEAFF
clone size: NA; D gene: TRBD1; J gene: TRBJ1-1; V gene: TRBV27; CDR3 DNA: TGTGCCAGCAGTCTCGACAGGGGAAATGAAGCTTTCTTT; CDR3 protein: CASSLDRGNEAFF
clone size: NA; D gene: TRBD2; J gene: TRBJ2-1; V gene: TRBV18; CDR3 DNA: TGTGCCAGCTCACCTCAGGCTAGCGGGAGGGCCGGTGAGCAGTTCTTC; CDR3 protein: CASSPQASGRAGEQFF
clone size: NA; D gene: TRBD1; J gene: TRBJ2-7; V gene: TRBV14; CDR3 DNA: TGTGCCAGCAGCCTAAGACAGGGCCCCTACGAGCAGTACTTC; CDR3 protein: CASSLRQGPYEQYF
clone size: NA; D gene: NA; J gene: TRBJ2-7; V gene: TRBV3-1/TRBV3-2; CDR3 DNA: TGTGCCAGCAGCCAAGATTCGGTTAAGCAGTACTTC; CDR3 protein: CASSQDSVKQYF
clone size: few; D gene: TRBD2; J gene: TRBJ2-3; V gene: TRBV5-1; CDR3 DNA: TGCGCCAGCAGCCCGGGACTAGCGGAGAGGGGCACAGATACGCAGTATTTT; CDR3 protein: CASSPGLAERGTDTQYF
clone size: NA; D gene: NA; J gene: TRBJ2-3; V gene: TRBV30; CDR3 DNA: TGTGCCTGGAGTGGTACAGATACGCAGTATTTT; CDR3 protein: CAWSGTDTQYF
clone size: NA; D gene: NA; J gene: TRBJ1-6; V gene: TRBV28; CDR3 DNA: TGTGCCAGCAGCTCGGAAAGGAGATCCTCACCCCTCCACTTT; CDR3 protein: CASSSERRSSPLHF
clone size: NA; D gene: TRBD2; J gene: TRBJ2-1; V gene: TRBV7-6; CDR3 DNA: TGTGCCAGCAGCCATATAGCGGGAGGGGGGAACAATGAGCAGTTCTTC; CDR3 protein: CASSHIAGGGNNEQFF
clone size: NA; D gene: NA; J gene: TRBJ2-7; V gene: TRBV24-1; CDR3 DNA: TGTGCCACCAGTGATTTTAAGGGGGACGGTTCCTACGAGCAGTACTTC; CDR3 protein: CATSDFKGDGSYEQYF
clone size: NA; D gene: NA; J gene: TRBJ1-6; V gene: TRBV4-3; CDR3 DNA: TGCGCCAGCAGCCAAGATCGTGATTCACCCCTCCACTTT; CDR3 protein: CASSQDRDSPLHF
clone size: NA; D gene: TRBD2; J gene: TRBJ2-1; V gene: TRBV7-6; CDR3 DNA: TGTGCCAGCAGCTTAAGGATGGCGGGAGGCCTCAGGGATGAGCAGTTCTTC; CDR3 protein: CASSLRMAGGLRDEQFF
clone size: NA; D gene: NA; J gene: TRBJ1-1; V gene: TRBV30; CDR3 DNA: TGTGCCTGGGGGACTCACTACACTGAAGCTTTCTTT; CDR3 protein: CAWGTHYTEAFF
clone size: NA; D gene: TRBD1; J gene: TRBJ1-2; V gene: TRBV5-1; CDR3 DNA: TGCGCCAGCAGCGCCGGGACAGGGCTGATGGATGGCTACACCTTC; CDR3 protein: CASSAGTGLMDGYTF
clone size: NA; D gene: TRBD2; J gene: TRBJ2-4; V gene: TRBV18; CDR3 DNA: TGTGCCAGCTCACCTGCTAGCGGATTAGCCAAAAACATTCAGTACTTC; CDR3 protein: CASSPASGLAKNIQYF
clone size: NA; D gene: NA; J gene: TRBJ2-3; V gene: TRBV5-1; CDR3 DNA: TGCGCCAGCAGCTCAACTGGAGGGCGGGCAGATACGCAGTATTTT; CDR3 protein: CASSSTGGRADTQYF
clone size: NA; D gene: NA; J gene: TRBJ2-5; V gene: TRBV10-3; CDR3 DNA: TGTGCCATCAGTGATGGGGAAGAACAAGAGACCCAGTACTTC; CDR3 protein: CAISDGEEQETQYF
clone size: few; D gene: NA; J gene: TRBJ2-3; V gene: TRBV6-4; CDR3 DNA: TGTGCCAGCAGTGCCGGCGCCCAGGCAGATACGCAGTATTTT; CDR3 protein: CASSAGAQADTQYF